This T cell receptor (beta chain) came from a study of T cell repertoires in cytomegalovirus infection. On the study more broadly: Recently described HLA-C-restricted plus well-studied HLA-B-restricted CMV epitopes were used.

V dropped 4 bases and J dropped 4; count of bases not matched to a gene: 2. The CDR3 has 15 amino acids. Germline values: CDR1 SGHTA, CDR2 FQGNSA. To note about this clonotype: Antigen: not known.

TCRdb itself ran the reads through MiXCR, one entry per CDR3 protein. The sample holds 450,000 to 600,000 distinct CDR3 sequences, about 42% seen once. Study results and limitations: Identification of carriers of CMV plus the relevant HLA was achieved through cumulative public TCR beta family frequency.

The sequenced sample was cultured PBMCs, obtained from culture after CMV antigen stimulation. The source is a human donor in good health (CMV status not recorded). Some clones in this sample may be carry-over from other donors' samples. This chain links TRBV7-2 with TRBJ2-2; the match to TRBD2 covers 11 bases. In DNA, the CDR3 is TGTGCCAGCAGCTCTAGCGGGGGGTTCACCGGGGAGCTGTTTTTT. Protein sequence: CASSSSGGFTGELFF.